These 19 T cell receptor beta chains originate from one sample sequenced in a study of blood T cell repertoires in COVID-19. This table comes from immunoSEQ multiplex PCR, and its TCRdb copy is limited to in-frame clones, with some not included. The profile shows roughly 90,000 clones, approximately 92% of them singletons. The sequenced material came from peripheral blood. Receptors were obtained from an elderly woman with active COVID-19.

The rearrangement links TRBV27 to TRBJ1-2; maybe TRBD1 (5 bases). V lost 3 bases and J 7 bases, leaving 15 bases between the germline ends. This CDR3 is built from 14 residues. The germline CDR1 and CDR2 sequences are MNHEY and SMNVEV (reference sequence). CDR3 loop: CASSFAAGLAGYTF. The CDR3 nucleotides are TGTGCCAGCAGTTTCGCGGCAGGGTTAGCTGGCTACACCTTC.

The chain links TRBV5-6 to TRBJ1-5, with a weak D call TRBD1 (5 bases). Deletions cut 0 bases from V and 6 bases from J, with 19 bases between. The CDR3 sequence is 17 residues long. Germline V gene sequence: CDR1 SGHDT, CDR2 YYEEEE. CDR3 protein: CASSLGSGVSVGQPQHF. CDR3 bases: TGTGCCAGCAGCTTGGGATCGGGGGTTTCTGTTGGTCAGCCCCAGCATTTT.

The chain links TRBV15 to TRBJ2-7; D is ambiguous. The CDR3 totals 16 residues. The V and J ends lost 0 bases and 0 bases respectively, with 12 bases between them. CDR1 is LNHNV, CDR2 YYDKDF, per germline (reference sequence). CDR3 DNA sequence: TGTGCCACCAGCAGAGATGGGCAACACTCCTCCTACGAGCAGTACTTC. It is translated as CATSRDGQHSSYEQYF.

The chain is built from TRBV7-2 and TRBJ2-7, with no clear D. Germline-derived CDR1 and CDR2 are SGHTA and FQGNSA. The CDR3 runs to 15 residues. With 1 base removed from V and 2 bases from J, the gap between germline ends came to 12 bases. CDR3 residues: CASSLGAGQPYEQYF. In DNA, the CDR3 is TGTGCCAGCAGCTTAGGCGCTGGGCAACCCTACGAGCAGTACTTC.

This clone is termed medium-sized (0.01 to 0.1%). V is TRBV19 and J is TRBJ2-1, with D perhaps TRBD1 (5 bases). This CDR3 is built from 13 residues. Germline values: CDR1 LNHDA, CDR2 SQIVND (reference sequence). The V end was cut by 4 bases, the J end by 6 bases, with 10 bases between. The chain's CDR3 is CASSTYRPNEQFF. Here the CDR3 DNA reads TGTGCCAGTAGTACTTACAGGCCCAATGAGCAGTTCTTC.

The V and J genes are TRBV2 and TRBJ1-5, with D possibly being TRBD1 (6 bases). The germline V gene has CDR1 SNHLY and CDR2 FYNNEI. CDR3 length: 14 residues. Trimming cost V 8 bases and J 4 bases, with 15 bases left between them. The CDR3 DNA follows: TGTGCCAGCGGTTCCCACAGGGAGAATCAGCCCCAGCATTTT. This codes for CASGSHRENQPQHF. Supplemented by reference TRBV2 and TRBJ1-5, the full variable domain reads EPEVTQTPSHQVTQMGQEVILRCVPISNHLYFYWYRQILGQKVEFLVSFYNNEISEKSEIFDDQFSVERPDGSNFTLKIRSTKLEDSAMYFCASGSHRENQPQHFGDGTRLSIL.

V and J are TRBV7-2 and TRBJ2-3, with D tentatively TRBD2 (6 bases). Germline V gene sequence: CDR1 SGHTA, CDR2 FQGNSA. V lost 7 bases, J lost 2 bases, and 19 bases lay in between. The CDR3 has 16 residues. The CDR3 loop is CASNPGVGLNTDTQYF. CDR3 nucleotides: TGTGCCAGCAACCCGGGGGTGGGACTTAACACAGATACGCAGTATTTT.

The chain joins TRBV27 to TRBJ1-2, with 8 bases fitting TRBD1. After removal of 3 bases from V and 4 bases from J, the junction contained 4 bases not matched to a gene. The CDR3 has 14 amino acids. The germline gives CDR1 MNHEY, CDR2 SMNVEV (reference sequence). The CDR3 nucleotides are TGTGCCAGCAGTTTGGACAGGGCTGGCTATGGCTACACCTTC. Translating gives CASSLDRAGYGYTF.

This chain uses TRBV4-1 with TRBJ2-1, with D maybe TRBD2 (7 bases). Trimming stripped 0 bases from V and 1 base from J, with 19 bases between. The CDR3 covers 19 residues. The V gene's germline CDR1 is MGHRA and CDR2 YSYEKL. DNA of the CDR3: TGCGCCAGCAGCCAAGAACGCGGGGGCCGGACTGGGTCCTACAATGAGCAGTTCTTC. Protein sequence: CASSQERGGRTGSYNEQFF.

The gene calls are TRBV6-2 or TRBV6-3 and TRBJ2-1; 11 bases are a match to TRBD2. The CDR3 loop spans 15 amino acids. CDR1 and CDR2 from the germline V gene are MNHEY and SVGEGT. Trimming took 6 bases from V and 3 from J; bases not matched to a gene: 4. The CDR3 here is CASSFTSGGYNEQFF. The CDR3 coding sequence is TGTGCCAGCAGCTTTACTAGCGGGGGCTACAATGAGCAGTTCTTC.

The chain has TRBV2 and TRBJ1-2, with TRBD1 matching over 9 bases. V lost 6 bases to trimming and J lost 4 bases; unmatched junction nucleotides: 6. CDR1 is SNHLY, CDR2 FYNNEI, per germline. The CDR3 loop spans 14 amino acids. CDR3 amino acids: CASRARDRVYGYTF. CDR3 nucleotides: TGTGCCAGCAGAGCCCGGGACAGGGTCTATGGCTACACCTTC.

The J gene is TRBJ2-1, the V gene TRBV9; D not certain. V gave up 2 bases and J gave up 7 bases, with 10 bases separating them. The CDR3 totals 13 residues. The V gene's germline CDR1 is SGDLS and CDR2 YYNGEE. CDR3 bases: TGTGCCAGCAGCGTTTCTCGCGGTAATGAGCAGTTCTTC. Its translation is CASSVSRGNEQFF.

V is TRBV30 and J is TRBJ1-5; a weak D match, TRBD1 (6 bases). Germline V gene lookup returns CDR1 GTSNPN and CDR2 SVGIG (reference sequence). This CDR3 region has 14 residues. The V and J ends lost 1 base and 1 base respectively, with 8 bases between them. CDR3 DNA: TGTGCCTGGAGTGCGGGACAAAGCAATCAGCCCCAGCATTTT. Translating it yields CAWSAGQSNQPQHF.

The rearrangement joins TRBV20-1 to TRBJ1-2, with 8 bases matching TRBD1. The CDR3 loop spans 16 amino acids. Germline values: CDR1 DFQATT, CDR2 SNEGSKA (reference sequence). The V gene end was trimmed by 3 bases and the J gene end by 0 bases; junction bases not matched to a gene: 9. CDR3 sequence (DNA): TGCAGTGCTAGTGGCAGGGGGCGTACTTCTAACTATGGCTACACCTTC. This gives the protein CSASGRGRTSNYGYTF.

CDR3 sequence (DNA): TGTGCCAGCACTCGTGACAGCGGGTTCACTGAAGCTTTCTTT. This encodes CASTRDSGFTEAFF. This rearrangement joins TRBV28 to TRBJ1-1, with D maybe TRBD1 (5 bases). CDR1 is MDHEN, CDR2 SYDVKM, per germline. V was shortened by 7 bases and J by 4 bases, with 16 bases between the two germline ends. The CDR3 runs 14 residues.

The V call is TRBV18, the J call TRBJ2-2; D may be TRBD2 (5 bases). In germline, CDR1 is KGHSH, CDR2 LQKENI. Trimming removed 2 bases at V and 2 bases at J, with 12 bases between. The CDR3 is 16 amino acids. The CDR3 region is CASSPGQRTNTGELFF. The CDR3 DNA is TGTGCCAGCTCACCAGGCCAGCGGACCAACACCGGGGAGCTGTTTTTT.

The chain is built from TRBV24-1 and TRBJ2-1; 15 bases align to TRBD2. CDR1 and CDR2 from the germline V gene are KGHDR and SFDVKD. Trimming removed 3 bases from V and 7 bases from J; junction bases left unmatched: 3. There are 16 residues in the CDR3. The CDR3 nucleotides read TGTGCCACCAGTGATACCGGGACTAGCGGGAGGAATGAGCAGTTCTTC. Protein product: CATSDTGTSGRNEQFF.

This chain links TRBV2 with TRBJ2-3, with TRBD2 as a possible D gene (6 bases). CDR1 is SNHLY, CDR2 FYNNEI, per germline. V dropped 6 bases and J dropped 6 bases, with 10 bases sitting between them. The CDR3 runs 12 residues. This CDR3 is CASSPGLDTQYF. The CDR3 DNA reads TGTGCCAGCAGCCCGGGACTGGATACGCAGTATTTT.

The chain is built from TRBV28 and TRBJ2-5; 7 bases agree with TRBD1. V shed 4 bases and J 1 base; nucleotides not matched to a gene: 3. Per the germline V gene, CDR1 is MDHEN and CDR2 is SYDVKM. CDR3 length: 14 residues. CDR3 nucleotides: TGTGCCAGCAGTTCGGGGACAGCCCAAGAGACCCAGTACTTC. It is translated as CASSSGTAQETQYF.